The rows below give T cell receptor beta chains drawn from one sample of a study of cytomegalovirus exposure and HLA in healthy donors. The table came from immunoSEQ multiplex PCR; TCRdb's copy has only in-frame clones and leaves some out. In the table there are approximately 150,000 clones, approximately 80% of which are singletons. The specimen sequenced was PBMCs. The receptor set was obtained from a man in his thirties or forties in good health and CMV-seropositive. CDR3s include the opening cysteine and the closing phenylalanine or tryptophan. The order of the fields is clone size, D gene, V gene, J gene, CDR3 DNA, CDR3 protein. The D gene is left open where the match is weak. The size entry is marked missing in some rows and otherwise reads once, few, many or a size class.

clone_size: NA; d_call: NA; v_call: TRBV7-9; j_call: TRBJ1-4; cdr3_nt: TGTGCCAGCAGTGTAATGAATGAAAAACTGTTTTTT; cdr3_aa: CASSVMNEKLFF
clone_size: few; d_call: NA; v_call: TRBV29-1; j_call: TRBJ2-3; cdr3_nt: TGCAGCGTGGCCCGAACGGGGGTATCAGATACGCAGTATTTT; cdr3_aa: CSVARTGVSDTQYF
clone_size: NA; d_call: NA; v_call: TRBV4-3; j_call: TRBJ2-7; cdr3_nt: TGCGCCAGCAGCCAAGATCGTCGACAGCTTGACGAGCAGTACTTC; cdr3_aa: CASSQDRRQLDEQYF
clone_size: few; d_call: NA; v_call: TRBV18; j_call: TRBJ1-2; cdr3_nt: TGTGCCAGCTCAGCGACAGAGAACTATGGCTACACCTTC; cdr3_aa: CASSATENYGYTF
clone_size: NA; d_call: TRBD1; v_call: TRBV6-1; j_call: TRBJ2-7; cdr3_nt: TGTGCCAGCAGTGGGGGAGGGACAGGGACCTACGAGCAGTACTTC; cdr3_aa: CASSGGGTGTYEQYF
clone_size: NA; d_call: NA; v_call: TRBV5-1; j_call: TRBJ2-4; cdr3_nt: TGCGCCAGCACCTTCGGAGGGCCAGACGAAAACATTCAGTACTTC; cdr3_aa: CASTFGGPDENIQYF
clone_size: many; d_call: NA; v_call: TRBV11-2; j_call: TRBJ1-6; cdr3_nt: TGTGCCAGCAGCCCGAGGGCTCGCGTAATAAATTCACCCCTCCACTTT; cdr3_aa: CASSPRARVINSPLHF
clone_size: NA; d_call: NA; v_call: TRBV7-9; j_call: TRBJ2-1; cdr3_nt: TGTGCCAGCAGCTTAGAGGGGCACACCTACAATGAGCAGTTCTTC; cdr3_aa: CASSLEGHTYNEQFF
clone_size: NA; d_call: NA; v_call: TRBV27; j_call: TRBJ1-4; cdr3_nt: TGTGCCAGCAGTTCAGAATCAACTAATGAAAAACTGTTTTTT; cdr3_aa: CASSSESTNEKLFF
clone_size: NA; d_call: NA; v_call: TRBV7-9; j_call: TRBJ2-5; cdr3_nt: TGTGCCAGCATCTTGGGCACACAAGAGACCCAGTACTTC; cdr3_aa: CASILGTQETQYF
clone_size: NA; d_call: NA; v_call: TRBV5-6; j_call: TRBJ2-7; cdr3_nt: TGTGCCAGCAGCTTGGGACTTGCCCCATACGAGCAGTACTTC; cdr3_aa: CASSLGLAPYEQYF